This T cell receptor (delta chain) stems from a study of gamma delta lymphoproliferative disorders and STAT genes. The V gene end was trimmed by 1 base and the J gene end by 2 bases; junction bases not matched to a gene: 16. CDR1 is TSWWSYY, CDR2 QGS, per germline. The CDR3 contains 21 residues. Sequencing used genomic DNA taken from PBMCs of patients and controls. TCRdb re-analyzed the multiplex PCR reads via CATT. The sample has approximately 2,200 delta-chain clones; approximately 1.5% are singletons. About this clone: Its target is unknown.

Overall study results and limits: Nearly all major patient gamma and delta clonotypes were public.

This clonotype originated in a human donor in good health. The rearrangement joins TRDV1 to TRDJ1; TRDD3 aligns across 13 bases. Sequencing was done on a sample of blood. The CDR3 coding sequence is TGTGCTCTTGGGGAACCGTTACTAACCCGTACTGGGGGATACGCGACCGATAAACTCATCTTT. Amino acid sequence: CALGEPLLTRTGGYATDKLIF.